The 18 T cell receptor beta chains given below trace back to one sample, sequenced in a study of blood T cell repertoires in COVID-19. TCRdb keeps only in-frame clones here, not all; method: immunoSEQ multiplex PCR. The sample includes 130,000 to 150,000 clones, roughly 84% of them seen just once. The specimen sequenced was PBMCs or T cells enriched from blood (not recorded which). These receptor sequences come from a woman between 50 and 59 years old who had been exposed to COVID-19.

The CDR3 DNA follows: TGTGCCTGGAACCTCAGGGGGCGGACAGATACGCAGTATTTT. Residues: CAWNLRGRTDTQYF. The rearrangement joins TRBV30 to TRBJ2-3; 8 bases line up with TRBD1. V dropped 4 bases and J dropped 3; count of bases not matched to a gene: 6. Germline V gives CDR1 GTSNPN, CDR2 SVGIG (reference sequence). This CDR3 region has 14 residues.

This rearrangement joins TRBV19 to TRBJ1-5, with TRBD1 identical over 7 bases. From germline, CDR1 is LNHDA and CDR2 SQIVND (reference sequence). This CDR3 region has 14 residues. V trimming: 6 bases; J trimming: 3 bases; junction bases outside the gene matches: 5. The CDR3, as DNA: TGTGCCAGTAGCCCGGACAGGCCCAATCAGCCCCAGCATTTT. It codes for CASSPDRPNQPQHF. Filled out from reference TRBV19 and TRBJ1-5, the complete variable domain reads DGGITQSPKYLFRKEGQNVTLSCEQNLNHDAMYWYRQDPGQGLRLIYYSQIVNDFQKGDIAEGYSVSREKKESFPLTVTSAQKNPTAFYLCASSPDRPNQPQHFGDGTRLSIL.

The J gene is TRBJ2-7, the V gene TRBV5-8; TRBD2 is a possible D gene (6 bases). Trimming removed 3 bases at V and 4 bases at J, with 11 bases between. From germline, CDR1 is SGHTS and CDR2 YDEGEE. The CDR3 sequence is 13 residues long. CDR3 sequence reads: CASSWGDLYEQYF. The CDR3 nucleotides read TGTGCCAGCAGCTGGGGGGACCTTTACGAGCAGTACTTC. Full variable domain (missing parts from reference TRBV5-8 and TRBJ2-7): EAGVTQSPTHLIKTRGQQATLRCSPISGHTSVYWYQQALGLGLQFLLWYDEGEERNRGNFPPRFSGRQFPNYSSELNVNALELEDSALYLCASSWGDLYEQYFGPGTRLTVT.

V and J are TRBV5-6 and TRBJ2-1; 16 nucleotides match TRBD2. The CDR3 covers 17 residues. Germline CDR1 reads SGHDT; CDR2 reads YYEEEE. V lost 3 bases, J lost 6 bases, and 6 bases stayed unmatched. The CDR3 loop is CASSWGLAGGPGNEQFF. The CDR3 nucleotides read TGTGCCAGCAGCTGGGGACTAGCGGGAGGGCCAGGCAATGAGCAGTTCTTC.

The chain combines TRBV27 with TRBJ1-1, with D perhaps matching TRBD1 (5 bases). Germline V CDR1 and CDR2: MNHEY, SMNVEV (reference sequence). The CDR3 extends over 13 amino acids. V lost 4 bases and J lost 2, with 8 bases in between. CDR3 region: CASSSGYNTEAFF. The CDR3 region has the DNA TGTGCCAGCAGTTCAGGGTATAACACTGAAGCTTTCTTT.

This chain links TRBV3-1 (or the pseudogene TRBV3-2) with TRBJ2-2; 7 bases fit TRBD1. The germline V gene encodes CDR1 LGHDT and CDR2 YNNKEL (reference sequence). With 1 base clipped from V and 0 bases from J, the junction kept 2 bases outside the gene matches. The CDR3 runs 16 residues. CDR3 in amino acids: CASSQGTGANTGELFF. The CDR3 coding sequence is TGTGCCAGCAGCCAAGGGACAGGCGCGAACACCGGGGAGCTGTTTTTT.

This chain links TRBV19 with TRBJ2-4; D ambiguous. Trimming removed 1 base from V and 0 bases from J, with 7 bases in between. The CDR3 contains 15 residues. CDR1 is LNHDA and CDR2 is SQIVND in the germline V gene (reference sequence). Here the CDR3 reads CASSIAQIAKNIQYF. The CDR3 nucleotides read TGTGCCAGTAGTATAGCCCAGATAGCCAAAAACATTCAGTACTTC.

DNA for the CDR3: TGTGCCAGCAGTGAGGGCCCGCTCACTGGAAACACCATATATTTT. Amino acid sequence: CASSEGPLTGNTIYF. The gene calls are TRBV6-1 and TRBJ1-3; D remains unclear. This CDR3 is 15 amino acids long. Germline CDR1 and CDR2: MNHNS and SASEGT. V was cut by 3 bases and J by 2 bases, with 11 bases left in between.

The gene calls are TRBV7-9 and TRBJ1-2; 11 bases are a match to TRBD1. The germline gives CDR1 SEHNR, CDR2 FQNEAQ (reference sequence). The V and J ends lost 6 bases and 8 bases, in that order; junction bases with no gene match: 2. The CDR3 covers 12 residues. CDR3 residues: CASSRTGGGYTF. The CDR3 nucleotides are TGTGCCAGCAGTAGGACAGGGGGCGGCTACACCTTC. Full variable domain (missing parts from reference TRBV7-9 and TRBJ1-2): DTGVSQNPRHKITKRGQNVTFRCDPISEHNRLYWYRQTLGQGPEFLTYFQNEAQLEKSRLLSDRFSAERPKGSFSTLEIQRTEQGDSAMYLCASSRTGGGYTFGSGTRLTVV.

DNA for the CDR3: TGTGCCAGCTGCCTTCGGCAGGGGGCTTCGGACGAGCAGTACTTC. Translated: CASCLRQGASDEQYF. The rearrangement links TRBV6-2 or TRBV6-3 to TRBJ2-7, with TRBD1 matching 8 bases. Germline assignment: CDR1 MNHEY and CDR2 SVGEGT. The CDR3 consists of 15 residues. Trimming removed 8 bases from V and 5 bases from J; junction bases left unmatched: 14.

Only one count was recorded for this clone. The rearrangement links TRBV24-1 to TRBJ1-5, with D possibly matching TRBD1 (6 bases). The ends were cut back, 4 bases at V and 5 bases at J, with 8 bases in the middle. Germline lookup yields CDR1 KGHDR and CDR2 SFDVKD. The CDR3 runs 13 residues. The CDR3 nucleotides read TGTGCCACCAGTGACAGGGGAGATCAGCCCCAGCATTTT. It translates to CATSDRGDQPQHF.

The genes are TRBV5-1 and TRBJ2-7; 10 positions match TRBD1. From germline, CDR1 is SGHRS and CDR2 YFSETQ. V lost 5 bases to trimming and J lost 7 bases; unmatched junction nucleotides: 12. CDR3 length equals 15 residues. The CDR3 protein is CASRYLADRGLEQYF. CDR3 nucleotides: TGCGCCAGCAGATACCTCGCCGACAGGGGGCTTGAGCAGTACTTC.

This chain joins TRBV10-3 and TRBJ1-6; 8 nucleotides align to TRBD1. This CDR3 contains 17 residues. J gave up 7 bases and V 4 bases, and 12 bases lay outside the gene matches. Per germline, CDR1 ENHRY and CDR2 SYGVKD. CDR3 nucleotides: TGTGCCATCAGTGCTACACAGGGGGGATTGGGGAATTCACCCCTCCACTTT. Its translation is CAISATQGGLGNSPLHF.

The rearrangement joins TRBV5-1 to TRBJ2-1, with a tentative D call TRBD1 (6 bases). V shed 1 base and J shed 6 bases, with 17 bases lying between them. The CDR3 is 16 residues long. From germline, CDR1 is SGHRS and CDR2 YFSETQ. The CDR3 nucleotides read TGCGCCAGCAGCTTGACCACAGGGACAAGGGGCAATGAGCAGTTCTTC. Translating gives CASSLTTGTRGNEQFF.

The chain combines TRBV29-1 with TRBJ2-7, with 8 bases lining up with TRBD1. This CDR3 contains 12 residues. V dropped 6 bases and J dropped 4; count of bases not matched to a gene: 5. Looked up from germline, CDR1 is SQVTM and CDR2 is ANQGSEA. The CDR3 DNA sequence: TGCAGCGTACACGGACAGGGTTACGAGCAGTACTTC. Amino acids: CSVHGQGYEQYF.

The chain uses TRBV9 and TRBJ1-6, with 9 positions matching TRBD1. The germline CDR1 and CDR2 sequences are SGDLS and YYNGEE. V shed 4 bases and J 6 bases; nucleotides not matched to a gene: 5. This CDR3 spans 15 amino acids. The CDR3 DNA reads as TGTGCCAGCAGCCCCCGACAGGGGGTTAATTCACCCCTCCACTTT. This gives the protein CASSPRQGVNSPLHF.

This chain links TRBV5-1 with TRBJ1-1; D is unresolved. Trimming took off 5 bases at V and 1 base at J, with 9 bases between the two ends. This CDR3 has 13 amino acids. Germline CDR1 is SGHRS and CDR2 is YFSETQ. This chain's CDR3 is CASSQRSNTEAFF. DNA for the CDR3: TGCGCCAGCAGTCAGCGTTCGAACACTGAAGCTTTCTTT.

The CDR3, as DNA: TGCGCCAGCAGCCGGGACAGGGCCTCTGGAAACACCATATATTTT. Translated: CASSRDRASGNTIYF. The chain employs TRBV5-1 and TRBJ1-3; 9 bases map to TRBD1. In germline, CDR1 is SGHRS, CDR2 YFSETQ. J lost 0 bases, V lost 4 bases, and 2 bases had no gene match. The length of the CDR3 is 15 residues.